This TCR beta chain was sequenced in a study of early stage breast cancer tumors. V lost 2 bases and J lost 1, with 5 bases in between. The germline CDR1 and CDR2 sequences are SNHLY and FYNNEI. The CDR3 spans 13 residues. TCRdb's table, derived via immunoSEQ multiplex PCR, lists solely in-frame clones and lacks some. The sample contains approximately 33,000 clones, roughly 77% of which appear only once. The sequenced material came from blood. This sequence was found in a person aged 40-50 years with breast cancer. The gene calls are TRBV2 and TRBJ1-1; D is unresolved. As DNA, the CDR3 is TGTGCCAGCAGTGAATATAGGAACACTGAAGCTTTCTTT. It translates to CASSEYRNTEAFF. The full variable domain, with the rest looked up from reference TRBV2 and TRBJ1-1, is EPEVTQTPSHQVTQMGQEVILRCVPISNHLYFYWYRQILGQKVEFLVSFYNNEISEKSEIFDDQFSVERPDGSNFTLKIRSTKLEDSAMYFCASSEYRNTEAFFGQGTRLTVV.